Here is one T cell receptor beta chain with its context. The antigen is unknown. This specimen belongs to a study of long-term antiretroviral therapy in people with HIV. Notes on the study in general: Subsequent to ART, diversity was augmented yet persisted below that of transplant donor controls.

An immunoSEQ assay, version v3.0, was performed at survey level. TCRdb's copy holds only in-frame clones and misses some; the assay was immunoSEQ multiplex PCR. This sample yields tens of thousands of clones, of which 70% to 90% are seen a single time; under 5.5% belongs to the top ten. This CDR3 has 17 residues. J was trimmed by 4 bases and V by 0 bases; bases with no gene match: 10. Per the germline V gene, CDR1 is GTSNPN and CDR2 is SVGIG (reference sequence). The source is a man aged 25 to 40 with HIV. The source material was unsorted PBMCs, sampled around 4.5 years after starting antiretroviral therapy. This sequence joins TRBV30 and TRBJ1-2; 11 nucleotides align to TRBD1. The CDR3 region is CAWSVRGQGARSYGYTF. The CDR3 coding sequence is TGTGCCTGGAGTGTTAGAGGACAGGGGGCGCGTTCCTATGGCTACACCTTC.